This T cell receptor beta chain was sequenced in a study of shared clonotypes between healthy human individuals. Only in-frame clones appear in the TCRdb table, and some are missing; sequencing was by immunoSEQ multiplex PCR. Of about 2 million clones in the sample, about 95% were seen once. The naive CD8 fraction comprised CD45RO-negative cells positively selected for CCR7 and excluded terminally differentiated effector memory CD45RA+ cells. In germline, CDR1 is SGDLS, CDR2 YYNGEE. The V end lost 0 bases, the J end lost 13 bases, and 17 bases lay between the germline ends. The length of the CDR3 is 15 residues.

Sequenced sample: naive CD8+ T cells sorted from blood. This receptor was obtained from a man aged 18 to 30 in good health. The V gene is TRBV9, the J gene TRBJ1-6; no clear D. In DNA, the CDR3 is TGTGCCAGCAGCGTAGCGCAGAGAGGGCCCCATCCCCTCCACTTT. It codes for CASSVAQRGPHPLHF.